These 15 T cell receptor beta chains were sequenced from one sample in a study of blood T cell repertoires in COVID-19. Measured with immunoSEQ multiplex PCR; TCRdb has only the in-frame clones, and not every one. The table records around 130,000 clones, approximately 85% of them present only once. The specimen sequenced was peripheral blood. Receptors were obtained from a human donor in a cohort sampled during active COVID-19.

The rearrangement links TRBV6-2 or TRBV6-3 to TRBJ1-1; 7 nucleotides align to TRBD1. V trimming: 5 bases; J trimming: 1 base; junction bases outside the gene matches: 1. The CDR3 covers 13 residues. Looked up from germline, CDR1 is MNHEY and CDR2 is SVGEGT. The DNA for the CDR3 is TGTGCCAGCAGTACAGGGGAGAACACTGAAGCTTTCTTT. This codes for CASSTGENTEAFF.

This clone came up a few times. V and J are TRBV27 and TRBJ2-1; 9 bases align to TRBD2. J lost 8 bases, V lost 6 bases, and 8 bases had no gene match. Per the germline V gene, CDR1 is MNHEY and CDR2 is SMNVEV (reference sequence). This CDR3 spans 14 amino acids. The CDR3 nucleotides read TGTGCCAGCAGCTCTCGTAGCGGGAGTGATGAGCAGTTCTTC. Protein: CASSSRSGSDEQFF.

The chain couples TRBV7-2 to TRBJ2-3; TRBD1 is a possible D gene (5 bases). Germline V lookup: CDR1 SGHTA, CDR2 FQGNSA. Trimming removed 7 bases from V and 4 bases from J, with 24 bases in between. This CDR3 spans 17 amino acids. The CDR3 loop reads CASMYSLIRGGADTQYF. CDR3 sequence (DNA): TGTGCCAGCATGTATTCATTAATAAGGGGTGGCGCAGATACGCAGTATTTT.

V gene TRBV18 combines with J gene TRBJ2-1; TRBD2 matches at 10 bases. This CDR3 comprises 17 residues. After removal of 3 bases from V and 3 bases from J, the junction contained 8 bases not matched to a gene. Germline V CDR1 and CDR2: KGHSH, LQKENI. The CDR3, as DNA: TGTGCCAGCTCACCGTTTACTAGCGGGAAAAACTACAATGAGCAGTTCTTC. It translates to CASSPFTSGKNYNEQFF. Complete variable domain (other parts from reference TRBV18 and TRBJ2-1): NAGVMQNPRHLVRRRGQEARLRCSPMKGHSHVYWYRQLPEEGLKFMVYLQKENIIDESGMPKERFSAEFPKEGPSILRIQQVVRGDSAAYFCASSPFTSGKNYNEQFFGPGTRLTVL.

This clone has just one count. The V call is TRBV5-4, the J call TRBJ2-4; D is perhaps TRBD2 (6 bases). Deletions cut 2 bases from V and 0 bases from J, with 6 bases between. CDR1 is SGHNT and CDR2 is YYREEE in the germline V gene (reference sequence). This CDR3 spans 14 amino acids. CDR3 loop: CASSFGGAKNIQYF. CDR3 sequence (DNA): TGTGCCAGCAGCTTCGGGGGAGCCAAAAACATTCAGTACTTC.

CDR3 bases: TGTGCCTGGAGCCGGGGCCAGGGGATAGAGACCCAGTACTTC. It codes for CAWSRGQGIETQYF. This chain uses TRBV30 with TRBJ2-5; the D gene is possibly TRBD1 (6 bases). The V and J ends lost 3 bases and 4 bases respectively, with 15 bases between them. Germline-derived CDR1 and CDR2 are GTSNPN and SVGIG (reference sequence). The length of the CDR3 is 14 residues.

The chain is built from TRBV10-2 and TRBJ1-6, with 7 bases fitting TRBD1. CDR1 is WSHSY and CDR2 is SAAADI in the germline V gene. V trimming: 8 bases; J trimming: 9 bases; junction bases outside the gene matches: 10. The CDR3 runs to 14 residues. The CDR3 is CASVVTGDGSPLHF. The CDR3 DNA reads as TGCGCCAGCGTAGTTACAGGGGACGGTTCACCCCTCCACTTT.

The V and J genes are TRBV19 and TRBJ1-1; 7 bases map to TRBD1. The germline V gene has CDR1 LNHDA and CDR2 SQIVND (reference sequence). With 5 bases clipped from V and 6 bases from J, the junction kept 9 bases outside the gene matches. The length of the CDR3 is 14 residues. The CDR3, as DNA: TGTGCCAGTAGTCGACAGGGTGGATACTCTGAAGCTTTCTTT. It codes for CASSRQGGYSEAFF.

A single count supports this clone. The chain is built from TRBV30 and TRBJ2-5, with 10 bases aligning to TRBD2. Germline V gene data show CDR1 as GTSNPN and CDR2 as SVGIG (reference sequence). The V segment lost 3 bases and the J segment 1 base; nucleotides outside the gene matches: 5. CDR3 length equals 15 residues. The CDR3 spells CAWSNSGGIQETQYF. CDR3 nucleotide sequence: TGTGCCTGGAGCAATAGCGGGGGGATCCAAGAGACCCAGTACTTC.

The V call is TRBV7-9, the J call TRBJ1-4, with unresolved D. There are 16 residues in the CDR3. V lost 5 bases and J lost 5, with 18 bases in between. Germline V gives CDR1 SEHNR, CDR2 FQNEAQ (reference sequence). The CDR3 reads CASSNPSEDPNEKLFF. The CDR3 DNA is TGTGCCAGCAGCAACCCATCTGAGGATCCGAATGAAAAACTGTTTTTT.

V gene TRBV6-2 or TRBV6-3 combines with J gene TRBJ1-1; D is undetermined. Germline lookup yields CDR1 MNHEY and CDR2 SVGEGT. This CDR3 spans 14 amino acids. The ends were cut back, 2 bases at V and 11 bases at J, with 18 bases in the middle. The CDR3 loop reads CASSYLGSGRKAFF. CDR3 bases: TGTGCCAGCAGTTACCTGGGGAGCGGTAGAAAGGCTTTCTTT.

The gene calls are TRBV5-1 and TRBJ1-1; possibly TRBD1 for D (6 bases). The germline gives CDR1 SGHRS, CDR2 YFSETQ. V was cut by 3 bases and J by 0 bases, with 15 bases left in between. The CDR3 covers 16 residues. CDR3 sequence: CASSSRTVLMNTEAFF. The CDR3 DNA sequence: TGCGCCAGCAGCTCCCGGACAGTTTTAATGAACACTGAAGCTTTCTTT. Full variable domain (rest looked up from reference TRBV5-1 and TRBJ1-1): KAGVTQTPRYLIKTRGQQVTLSCSPISGHRSVSWYQQTPGQGLQFLFEYFSETQRNKGNFPGRFSGRQFSNSRSEMNVSTLELGDSALYLCASSSRTVLMNTEAFFGQGTRLTVV.

This chain joins TRBV28 and TRBJ1-5; 10 bases agree with TRBD1. CDR3 length: 16 amino acids. Trimming took 2 bases from V and 7 from J; bases not matched to a gene: 8. The germline V gene has CDR1 MDHEN and CDR2 SYDVKM. CDR3 amino acids: CASSLRDRGRGQPQHF. DNA for the CDR3: TGTGCCAGCAGTTTAAGAGACAGGGGGCGCGGGCAGCCCCAGCATTTT.

This clone was counted a single time. The chain carries TRBV11-2 and TRBJ2-2; D gene ambiguous. The CDR3 length is 18 residues. Trimming removed 5 bases from V and 7 bases from J, with 26 bases in between. CDR1 and CDR2 (germline): SGHAT, FQNNGV. CDR3 loop: CASSLLRPARNRGGELFF. The DNA of the CDR3 is TGTGCCAGCAGCCTCCTCCGCCCCGCTAGGAATAGAGGCGGGGAGCTGTTTTTT.

A single count supports this clone. The chain links TRBV19 to TRBJ1-1; 8 positions match TRBD1. Unmatched junction bases numbered 2, after V lost 3 bases and J lost 5 bases. This CDR3 is built from 13 residues. CDR1 LNHDA and CDR2 SQIVND come from the germline V gene (reference sequence). The CDR3 reads CASSIQGATEAFF. The DNA of the CDR3 is TGTGCCAGTAGTATTCAGGGGGCGACTGAAGCTTTCTTT.